This T cell receptor (beta chain) was recorded in a study of T cell repertoires in cytomegalovirus infection. Background on the study: It can be stated that public TCR beta signatures indicated CMV infection as well as a matching HLA type.

Study-wide findings and caveats: Carriers of CMV plus the relevant HLA were identified by cumulative public TCR beta family frequency.

To note about this clonotype: The antigen is unknown.

TCRdb reprocessed the reads with MiXCR, giving one entry per CDR3 protein. The data contain 43,000 or so distinct CDR3 sequences, 15% to 25% of them singletons. The source is a human donor in good health (CMV status not recorded). Some clones in this sample may be carry-over from other donors' samples. This specimen consisted of CD8+ T cells from cultured PBMCs, obtained from culture after CMV antigen stimulation.

The CDR3 loop reads CATSDSQGTGANVLTF. CDR3 DNA sequence: TGTGCCACCAGTGATTCGCAGGGTACAGGGGCCAACGTCCTGACTTTC. The chain has TRBV24-1 and TRBJ2-6; maybe TRBD1 (5 bases). In germline, CDR1 is KGHDR, CDR2 SFDVKD. The CDR3 extends over 16 amino acids. The V gene lost 2 bases and the J gene lost 4 bases, with 11 bases spanning the gap.